Each of the 6 T cell receptor beta chains below was sequenced from the same sample in a study of cytotoxic CD8 clonotypes in ibrutinib-treated CLL. The repertoire was sequenced with immunoSEQ multiplex PCR; TCRdb's copy has only in-frame clones and lacks some. The data show 250,000 to 350,000 clones, roughly four fifths seen once. The sequencing used PBMCs, collected at disease progression, from a patient treated with ibrutinib. These receptors originate from a human donor with chronic lymphocytic leukemia.

The chain combines TRBV7-3 with TRBJ2-7; D might be TRBD1 (6 bases). CDR3 length equals 15 residues. Germline V gene lookup returns CDR1 SGHTA and CDR2 FQGTGA. The V gene lost 6 bases and the J gene lost 3 bases, with 18 bases spanning the gap. The CDR3 region is CASSAQGRSLYEQYF. The CDR3 DNA sequence: TGTGCCAGCAGTGCACAGGGTAGGAGTCTCTACGAGCAGTACTTC.

This chain connects TRBV4-1 to TRBJ1-2, with TRBD1 identical over 8 bases. The germline V gene encodes CDR1 MGHRA and CDR2 YSYEKL. J gave up 4 bases and V 1 base, and 5 bases lay outside the gene matches. This CDR3 has 15 residues. This chain's CDR3 is CASSQVSGGPYGYTF. The CDR3 DNA reads TGCGCCAGCAGCCAAGTATCAGGGGGCCCCTATGGCTACACCTTC.

The genes are TRBV28 and TRBJ1-2, with D unresolved. Germline V gene lookup returns CDR1 MDHEN and CDR2 SYDVKM. The V end was cut by 4 bases, the J end by 4 bases, with 7 bases between. This CDR3 comprises 12 residues. The chain's CDR3 is CASSSRSYGYTF. The CDR3 DNA reads as TGTGCCAGCAGTTCTCGCAGCTATGGCTACACCTTC.

The chain combines TRBV4-1 with TRBJ1-1, with D maybe TRBD1 (5 bases). From germline, CDR1 is MGHRA and CDR2 YSYEKL. The CDR3 is 11 amino acids. V was pared by 4 bases and J by 8 bases, with 8 bases between. CDR3: CASSRRQEAFF. The CDR3 bases are TGCGCCAGCAGCCGCCGACAGGAAGCTTTCTTT.

The rearrangement links TRBV4-1 to TRBJ2-2; a weak D match, TRBD2 (6 bases). The CDR3 is 18 amino acids. CDR1 and CDR2 (germline): MGHRA, YSYEKL. V shed 0 bases and J shed 1 base, with 15 bases lying between them. The CDR3 DNA reads as TGCGCCAGCAGCCAAGATCCCACTCGGCGGGGGAACACCGGGGAGCTGTTTTTT. It codes for CASSQDPTRRGNTGELFF.

This sequence joins TRBV10-1 and TRBJ2-1, with a possible D match to TRBD2 (6 bases). V lost 3 bases, J lost 4 bases, and 7 bases lay in between. CDR3 length: 13 residues. Looked up from germline, CDR1 is WNHNN and CDR2 is SYGVQD (reference sequence). The CDR3 sequence: CASSDGGYNEQFF. The CDR3 nucleotides read TGCGCCAGCAGTGACGGGGGATACAATGAGCAGTTCTTC.